The rows below give T cell receptor beta chains drawn from one sample of a study of OX40 agonist ivuxolimab in advanced cancers. TCRdb keeps only in-frame clones here, not all; method: immunoSEQ multiplex PCR. The sample includes 45,000 to 65,000 clones, 80% to 90% seen only once; the top ten take 0.69%. This specimen was CD4+ or CD8+ T cells sorted from blood, taken in a trial of the OX40 agonist ivuxolimab. The receptor source for this set is an adult with an advanced solid tumor such as melanoma, head and neck, liver or kidney cancer. The CDR3 runs from the conserved cysteine through the conserved F or W. Each record gives: J gene, V gene, CDR3 protein.

>TRBJ2-7|TRBV6-6
CASNLNGQGIYEQYF
>TRBJ2-7|TRBV6-1
CASSEEGIPSYEQYF
>TRBJ1-2|TRBV7-9
CASSLEARPNYGYTF
>TRBJ2-6|TRBV7-9
CASSPRDRELPGANVLTF
>TRBJ1-2|TRBV6-6
CASSPRGQGYGGYTF
>TRBJ1-4|TRBV19
CASRIRATNEKLFF
>TRBJ2-7|TRBV6-5
CASSYSRAYEQYF
>TRBJ2-4|TRBV2
CASIPGHRVRAKNIQYF
>TRBJ2-7|TRBV5-1
CASSLIGQLGEQYF
>TRBJ2-1|TRBV6-4
CASSDWLAGLNEQFF
>TRBJ1-5|TRBV7-6
CASSLEGGRGPQHF
>TRBJ1-2|TRBV9
CASSVEGGRNYGYTF
>TRBJ2-7|TRBV13
CASSSTGGATYEQYF
>TRBJ1-2|TRBV6-5
CASSYGQGWDYGYTF
>TRBJ1-2|TRBV4-1
CASSQSGTGGFGYTF
>TRBJ2-7|TRBV4-1
CASSQVAGGPEQYF
>TRBJ2-3|TRBV7-9
CASSLEGSGVTDTQYF
>TRBJ2-7|TRBV10-3
CAISDPGLAGGNEQYF
>TRBJ1-1|TRBV5-1
CASSLAQGGGTEAFF
>TRBJ1-1|TRBV7-9
CASSLVNGERTKAFF
>TRBJ2-5|TRBV21-1
CASSKIRPQETQYF
>TRBJ2-1|TRBV19
CASTRSGGAYNEQFF
>TRBJ2-7|TRBV13
CASSLVGGTSYEQYF
>TRBJ1-1|TRBV9
CASSVVGSQGQGPTEAFF
>TRBJ2-3|TRBV2
CASRPTSGGLTGTQYF
>TRBJ2-7|TRBV18
CASSPWGQGAKGLYEQYF
>TRBJ2-7|TRBV19
CATSPVESGFPYEQYF
>TRBJ2-1|TRBV7-9
CASSAPPRGNEQFF
>TRBJ2-7|TRBV10-3
CAIRDPGLAGNYEQYF
>TRBJ1-1|TRBV6-6
CASNKFGQMNTEAFF
>TRBJ1-6|TRBV9
CASSVGYRPSYNSPLHF
>TRBJ2-1|TRBV12-5
CASAGLLEYNEQFF
>TRBJ1-1|TRBV7-8
CASSLNTPGQLMNTEAFF
>TRBJ1-6|TRBV6-5
CASSPDRDHNSPLHF
>TRBJ2-5|TRBV9
CASSVEAGWETQYF
>TRBJ1-2|TRBV9
CASSVAQGAYGYTF
>TRBJ2-7|TRBV5-4
CASSLVGQGLVYEQYF
>TRBJ2-7|TRBV9
CASSVGSGELLGEQYF
>TRBJ2-5|TRBV9
CASSIGTVGLETQYF
>TRBJ1-1|TRBV19
CASKSRLDRVRRGTEAFF
>TRBJ2-4|TRBV10-2
CASSEPGGPVNIQYF
>TRBJ2-7|TRBV11-3
CASSPGTQVGKQYF
>TRBJ2-1|TRBV6-1
CASSDSQYNEQFF
>TRBJ1-3|TRBV9
CASSVGQLGSGNTIYF
>TRBJ1-4|TRBV9
CASSVTGVENEKLFF
>TRBJ1-5|TRBV21-1
CASTHGDPSNQPQHF
>TRBJ2-1|TRBV5-1
CASSWWDYNEQFF
>TRBJ2-7|TRBV11-1
CASSTPGGAEEQYF
>TRBJ2-1|TRBV5-4
CASSSGLPNEQFF
>TRBJ2-1|TRBV5-6
CASSLTSGGARFF
>TRBJ2-7|TRBV6-5
CASSDHKYEQYF
>TRBJ2-7|TRBV18
CASSEARTGASYEQYF
>TRBJ2-3|TRBV5-1
CASSLGAATSTDTQYF
>TRBJ2-1|TRBV11-3
CASSRSYNEQFF
>TRBJ1-2|TRBV7-9
CASSLDRANYGYTF
>TRBJ1-2|TRBV2
CASSEDRDYGYTF
>TRBJ2-1|TRBV19
CASRIDGGDFEQFF